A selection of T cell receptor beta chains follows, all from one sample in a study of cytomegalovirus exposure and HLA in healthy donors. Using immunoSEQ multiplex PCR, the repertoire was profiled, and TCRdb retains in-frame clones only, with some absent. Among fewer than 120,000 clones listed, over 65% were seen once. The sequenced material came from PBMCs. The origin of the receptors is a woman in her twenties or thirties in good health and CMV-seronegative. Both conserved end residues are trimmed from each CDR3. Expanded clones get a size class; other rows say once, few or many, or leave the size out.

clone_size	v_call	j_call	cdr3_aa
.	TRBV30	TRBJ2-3	AFTLAGPGDTQY
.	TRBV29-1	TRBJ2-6	SALFLSGANVLT
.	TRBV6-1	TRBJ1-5	ASSGRENQPQH
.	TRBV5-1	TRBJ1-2	ASSGRDGYT
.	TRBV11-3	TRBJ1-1	ASSPGQGMDTEAF
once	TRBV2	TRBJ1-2	ASSGTGGDYGYT
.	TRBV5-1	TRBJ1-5	ASSPSTGNNQPQH
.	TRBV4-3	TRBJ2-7	ASSQETGGRYEQY
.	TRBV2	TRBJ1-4	ATSRNRAGEKLF
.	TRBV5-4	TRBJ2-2	ASSFQQGHTGELF
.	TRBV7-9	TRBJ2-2	ASSPGRRLNTGELF
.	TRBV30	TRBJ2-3	AWSPGLAGVGDTQY
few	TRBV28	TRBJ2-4	ASSLGEGAIQY
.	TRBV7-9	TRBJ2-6	ASSIQGSGANVLT
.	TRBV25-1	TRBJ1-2	ASSDLGENYGYT
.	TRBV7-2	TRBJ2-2	ASSTGGHGELF
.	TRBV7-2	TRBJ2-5	ASSRERQAPIAQY
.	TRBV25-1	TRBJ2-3	ASSLSGGEDTQY
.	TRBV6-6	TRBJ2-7	ASRGDSYEQY
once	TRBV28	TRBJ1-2	ASSLVDRAYT
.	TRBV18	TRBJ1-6	ASSDRAGISPLH
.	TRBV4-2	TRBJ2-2	ASSQAGAGGAGELF
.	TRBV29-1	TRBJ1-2	SAVWPGWYMT
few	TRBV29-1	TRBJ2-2	SVGRQGAAGELF
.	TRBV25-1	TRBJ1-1	ASSPKMGRESESAF
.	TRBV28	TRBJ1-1	ASQDRVGNTEAF
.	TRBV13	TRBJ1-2	ASSFYSGVHRAGYT